A selection of T cell receptor beta chains follows, all from one sample in a study of T cells in Graves' hyperthyroidism and ophthalmopathy. TCRdb recomputed calls from the multiplex PCR reads with MiXCR, one row per CDR3 protein. Of a few hundred thousand distinct CDR3 sequences listed, more than 45% are singletons. Material: peripheral blood or thyroid tissue (not recorded which). The source is a young woman with Graves' hyperthyroidism. Both conserved end residues are part of each CDR3. D genes are given only for firm matches. A row's size may be missing; if present it is once, few, many or a size class.

j_call v_call d_call clone_size cdr3_aa cdr3_nt
TRBJ2-2 TRBV9 . . CASSGTGGEPFF TGTGCCAGCAGCGGGACTGGCGGAGAGCCGTTTTTT
TRBJ2-2 TRBV7-2 . . CASSGAGGGELFF TGTGCCAGCAGTGGGGCCGGAGGCGGGGAGCTGTTTTTT
TRBJ1-6 TRBV14 . . CASSPEASPLHF TGTGCCAGCAGCCCAGAGGCATCACCCCTCCACTTT
TRBJ2-7 TRBV20-1 TRBD1 many CSAGTGEGEQYF TGCAGTGCAGGGACAGGGGAGGGCGAGCAGTACTTC
TRBJ1-5 TRBV5-1 . . CASSSGTRSSPQHF TGCGCCAGCAGCTCAGGCACCCGTAGTTCGCCCCAGCATTTT
TRBJ1-4 TRBV20-1 . once CSARDPGVATNEKLFF TGCAGTGCTAGAGATCCCGGGGTTGCAACTAATGAAAAACTGTTTTTT
TRBJ2-2 TRBV5-1 . few CASSHQTRNTGELFF TGCGCCAGCAGCCACCAAACACGGAACACCGGGGAGCTGTTTTTT
TRBJ2-7 TRBV29-1 . . CSVVTLGGRYEQYF TGCAGCGTTGTCACACTAGGGGGTCGTTACGAGCAGTACTTC
TRBJ1-1 TRBV29-1 . many CSVAGTNIGTEAFF TGCAGCGTTGCCGGGACAAACATCGGTACTGAAGCTTTCTTT
TRBJ1-1 TRBV6-5 . many CASSYRWNTEAFF TGTGCCAGCAGCTACAGGTGGAACACTGAAGCTTTCTTT
TRBJ2-5 TRBV10-3 TRBD2 . CAISAGPRLAETQYF TGTGCCATCAGTGCTGGACCCAGACTAGCAGAGACCCAGTACTTC
TRBJ1-4 TRBV9 . . CASSQEERYGDKLFF TGTGCCAGCAGCCAAGAAGAGCGGTACGGAGATAAACTGTTTTTT
TRBJ1-5 TRBV6-1 . . CAISEAGRSQPQHF TGTGCCATCAGTGAAGCAGGGAGGAGCCAGCCCCAGCATTTT
TRBJ1-2 TRBV12-3/TRBV12-4 . many CASSDRSWGYTF TGTGCCAGCAGCGACAGGTCTTGGGGCTACACCTTC
TRBJ1-2 TRBV4-1 . many CASSQVSYPGYTF TGCGCCAGCAGCCAAGTCTCTTATCCTGGCTACACCTTC
TRBJ1-1 TRBV5-1 . few CASSSPSEAFF TGCGCCAGCAGCTCCCCGTCTGAAGCTTTCTTT
TRBJ2-2 TRBV29-1 TRBD2 . CSVALAGTGELFF TGCAGCGTTGCTCTAGCGGGCACCGGGGAGCTGTTTTTT
TRBJ1-2 TRBV9 TRBD1 . CASSAEDREGLGYTF TGTGCCAGCAGCGCCGAGGACAGGGAGGGCCTGGGCTACACCTTC
TRBJ1-4 TRBV15 . many CATSRDLVGGEKLFF TGTGCCACCAGCAGAGATCTCGTCGGTGGTGAAAAACTGTTTTTT
TRBJ1-2 TRBV29-1 . many CSVEAAGSYGYTF TGCAGCGTTGAAGCGGCAGGGAGCTATGGCTACACCTTC